Below, one TCR beta chain is given with its context. Additional DNA sequences in this sample encode the identical CDR3. The sample is drawn from a study of PD-L1 blockade in urothelial cancer. Study context: Blood analyses occurred 3 weeks (second dose) and 6 weeks post treatment start.

Assay: immunoSEQ multiplex PCR; the TCRdb copy retains only in-frame clones and omits some. The sample lists approximately 20,000 clones; around 91% were seen once. Trimming pared 4 bases from V and 5 bases from J, leaving 9 bases between. Germline V gene data show CDR1 as SGHRS and CDR2 as YFSETQ. This CDR3 is 12 amino acids long. Specimen: PBMCs, collected around atezolizumab (anti-PD-L1) treatment. This TCR was recovered from a woman in her sixties or seventies with urothelial cancer. This rearrangement joins TRBV5-1 to TRBJ2-5; D is unresolved. For the CDR3, the DNA is TGCGCCAGCAGCCTCGCCCAGGAGACCCAGTACTTC. Protein sequence: CASSLAQETQYF.